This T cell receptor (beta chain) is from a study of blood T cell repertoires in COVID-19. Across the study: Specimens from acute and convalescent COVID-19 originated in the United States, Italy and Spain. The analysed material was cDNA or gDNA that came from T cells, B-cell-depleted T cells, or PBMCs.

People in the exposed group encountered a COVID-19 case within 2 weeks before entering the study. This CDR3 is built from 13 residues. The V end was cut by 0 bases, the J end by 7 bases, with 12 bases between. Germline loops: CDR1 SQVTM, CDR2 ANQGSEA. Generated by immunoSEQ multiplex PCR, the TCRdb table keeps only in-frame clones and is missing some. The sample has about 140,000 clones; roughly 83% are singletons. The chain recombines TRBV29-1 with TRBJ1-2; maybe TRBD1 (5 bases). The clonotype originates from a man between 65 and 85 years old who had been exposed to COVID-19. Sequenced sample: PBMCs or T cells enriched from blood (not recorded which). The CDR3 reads CSVEDSGRAGYTF. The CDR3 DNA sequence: TGCAGCGTTGAAGATTCAGGCAGGGCTGGCTACACCTTC.